The T cell receptor (beta chain) described here comes from a study of human T cells and chemical hapten exposure. Study information: The patch tests put 0.01% DPC on the skin of the upper back and were read 6 days later.

The sample holds many counts of this clonotype. Time point given: patch test 1, 2 weeks after DPC sensitization. This sample's treatment: therapeutic diphenylcyclopropenone sensitization with weekly scalp DPC. Total RNA came from unfractionated whole blood. Trimming pared 2 bases from V and 8 bases from J, leaving 10 bases between. The CDR3 covers 13 residues. From germline, CDR1 is SGHTA and CDR2 FQGNSA. TCRdb passed the RACE reads through MiXCR, listing each CDR3 protein once. The repertoire consists of under 200,000 distinct CDR3 sequences, with approximately 14% occurring once and the leading ten covering about 1.8%.

The source of this sequence is a woman in her 30s with alopecia areata. Some clones in this sample may be carry-over from other donors' samples. The chain carries TRBV7-2 and TRBJ1-3; tentative D call: TRBD1 (5 bases). The material was whole blood, obtained in connection with sensitization to the hapten diphenylcyclopropenone (DPC). CDR3 sequence (DNA): TGTGCCAGCAGCTTAACGTGGGGGGACACCATATATTTT. Translating gives CASSLTWGDTIYF.